The source of this T cell receptor (beta chain) is a study of blood T cell repertoires in COVID-19. Whole-study context: Sites in the United States, Italy and Spain provided acute and convalescent COVID-19 samples. The analysed material was cDNA or gDNA that came from T cells, B-cell-depleted T cells, or PBMCs.

Per the original data handling: Amplification of reference gene primers was used by the study to estimate nucleated cell counts. The repertoire was sequenced with immunoSEQ multiplex PCR; TCRdb's copy has only in-frame clones and lacks some. V and J calls and clone size are those listed in that table; D and trimming were worked out from the DNA. This table has 150,000 to 200,000 clones, about 90% appearing once. In assigning cohorts, the study relied on participant-reported clinical history. CDR1 SGHNT and CDR2 YENEEA come from the germline V gene. The V and J ends lost 1 base and 5 bases respectively, with 6 bases between them. The CDR3 runs 13 residues.

The specimen was PBMCs or T cells enriched from blood (not recorded which). This chain uses TRBV11-3 with TRBJ2-1; D gene ambiguous. The clonotype comes from a woman aged 18-35 years who had recovered from COVID-19. The CDR3 here is CASSLGLNNEQFF. The CDR3 bases are TGTGCCAGCAGCTTAGGACTCAACAATGAGCAGTTCTTC.